These 6 T cell receptor beta chains were all obtained from the same sample, sequenced in a study of shared clonotypes between healthy human individuals. The table came from immunoSEQ multiplex PCR; TCRdb's copy has only in-frame clones and leaves some out. The table includes 530,000 or so clones, almost 80% detected once. Sequences were obtained from PBMCs. The receptors here all came from a woman aged 40 to 55 in good health. Some clones in this sample may be carry-over from other donors' samples.

This chain connects TRBV12-5 to TRBJ2-5; the match to TRBD2 covers 8 bases. CDR3 length: 16 amino acids. Germline V gene data show CDR1 as LGHNT and CDR2 as FRNRAP. V lost 0 bases, J lost 4 bases, and 7 bases stayed unmatched. CDR3 protein: CASGLVLGGAGETQYF. In DNA form, the CDR3 reads TGTGCTAGTGGTTTGGTACTCGGGGGGGCCGGAGAGACCCAGTACTTC.

The V call is TRBV4-3, the J call TRBJ2-1, with 10 bases lining up with TRBD2. Germline loops: CDR1 LGHNA, CDR2 YSLEER. There are 19 residues in the CDR3. V lost 4 bases, J lost 4 bases, and 16 bases stayed unmatched. CDR3 bases: TGCGCCAGCAGCCGCCACCGGGGAAGCGGGAGGGCCGGTTACAATGAGCAGTTCTTC. Its protein product is CASSRHRGSGRAGYNEQFF.

This rearrangement joins TRBV5-1 to TRBJ2-5; possibly TRBD2 for D (5 bases). The length of the CDR3 is 13 residues. The V and J ends lost 7 bases and 2 bases respectively, with 12 bases between them. CDR1 and CDR2 from the germline V gene are SGHRS and YFSETQ. As DNA, the CDR3 is TGCGCCAGCCACGCCGGGGTTCAAGAGACCCAGTACTTC. Amino acids: CASHAGVQETQYF.

The V call is TRBV10-3, the J call TRBJ2-7; D unclear. Looked up from germline, CDR1 is ENHRY and CDR2 is SYGVKD. Trimming left V 4 bases short and J 5 bases short, with 6 bases between. The CDR3 totals 11 residues. In DNA form, the CDR3 reads TGTGCCATCAGTGCAGGTGACGAGCAGTACTTC. Amino acid sequence: CAISAGDEQYF.

This clone showed up just once. The chain has TRBV10-3 and TRBJ2-2; D call uncertain. The CDR3 spans 18 residues. Per the germline V gene, CDR1 is ENHRY and CDR2 is SYGVKD. The V and J ends lost 3 bases and 0 bases respectively, with 17 bases between them. The CDR3 DNA reads as TGTGCCATCAGTGAAAAAACCCCGGGCCGTACGAACACCGGGGAGCTGTTTTTT. Its protein is CAISEKTPGRTNTGELFF.

This clone was counted a few times. The chain is built from TRBV5-5 and TRBJ2-1, with D perhaps TRBD2 (6 bases). V lost 4 bases to trimming and J lost 1 base, with 12 bases between them. The CDR3 extends over 15 amino acids. Germline V gives CDR1 SGHKS, CDR2 YYEKEE (reference sequence). CDR3 coding DNA: TGTGCCAGCAGCGTGGGACTGTCATCCTACAATGAGCAGTTCTTC. Translated, it gives CASSVGLSSYNEQFF.